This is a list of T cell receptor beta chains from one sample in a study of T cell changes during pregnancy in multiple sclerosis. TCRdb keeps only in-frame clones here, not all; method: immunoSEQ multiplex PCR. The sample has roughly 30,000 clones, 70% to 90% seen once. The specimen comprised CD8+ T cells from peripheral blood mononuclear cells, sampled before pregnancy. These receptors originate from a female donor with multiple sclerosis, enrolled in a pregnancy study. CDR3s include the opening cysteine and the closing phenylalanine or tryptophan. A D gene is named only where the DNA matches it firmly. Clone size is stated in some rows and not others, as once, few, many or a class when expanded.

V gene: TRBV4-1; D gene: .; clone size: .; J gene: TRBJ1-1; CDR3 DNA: TGCGCCAGCAGCCTCAGTATCGGGTCCTTGAACACTGAAGCTTTCTTT; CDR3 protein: CASSLSIGSLNTEAFF
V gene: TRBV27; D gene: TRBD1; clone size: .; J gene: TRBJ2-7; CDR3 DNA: TGTGCCAGCGGGACAGCCTCCTACGAGGAGCAGTACTTC; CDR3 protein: CASGTASYEEQYF
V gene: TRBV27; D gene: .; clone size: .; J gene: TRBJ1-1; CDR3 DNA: TGTGCCAGCAGTTTCGGTATTAACACTGAAGCTTTCTTT; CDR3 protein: CASSFGINTEAFF
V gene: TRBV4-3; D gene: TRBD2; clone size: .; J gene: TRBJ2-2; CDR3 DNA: TGCGCCAGCAGTCTACTAGCGGGTCACACCGGGGAGCTGTTTTTT; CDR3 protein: CASSLLAGHTGELFF
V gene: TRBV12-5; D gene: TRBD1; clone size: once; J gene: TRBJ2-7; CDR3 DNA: TGTGCTAGTGGTTTGGACAGGGGTTTTTTAGGCGAGCAGTACTTC; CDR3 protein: CASGLDRGFLGEQYF
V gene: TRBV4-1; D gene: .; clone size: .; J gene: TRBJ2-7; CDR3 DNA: TGCGCCAGCAGCCGAAACCGGGACACCAGACACCCTTACGAGCAGTACTTC; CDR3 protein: CASSRNRDTRHPYEQYF
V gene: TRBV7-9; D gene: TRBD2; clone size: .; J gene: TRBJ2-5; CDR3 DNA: TGTGCCAGCAGCTTACCTCCACTAGCGGGGGGAGAGACCCAGTACTTC; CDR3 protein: CASSLPPLAGGETQYF
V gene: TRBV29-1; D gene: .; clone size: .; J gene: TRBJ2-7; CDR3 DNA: TGCAGCGTTCGGCGGGGCGACTCCTACGAGCAGTACTTC; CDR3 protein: CSVRRGDSYEQYF
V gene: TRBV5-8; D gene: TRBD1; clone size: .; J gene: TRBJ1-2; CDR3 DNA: TGTGCCACGGACAGGGGCTATGGCTACACCTTC; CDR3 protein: CATDRGYGYTF
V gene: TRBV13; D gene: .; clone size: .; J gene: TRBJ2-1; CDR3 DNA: TGTGCCAGCAGCTATATCGGGGGGACAATCTACAATGAGCAGTTCTTC; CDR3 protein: CASSYIGGTIYNEQFF
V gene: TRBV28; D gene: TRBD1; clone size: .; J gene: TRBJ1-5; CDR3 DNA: TGTGCCAGCAGTGACGGACAGGGGGCAGGTCAGCCCCAGCATTTT; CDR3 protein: CASSDGQGAGQPQHF
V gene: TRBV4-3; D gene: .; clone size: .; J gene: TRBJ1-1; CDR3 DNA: TGCGCCAGCAGCCTCGACAGGCCCAACACTGAAGCTTTCTTT; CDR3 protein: CASSLDRPNTEAFF
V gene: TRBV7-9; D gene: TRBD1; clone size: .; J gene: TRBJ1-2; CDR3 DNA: TGTGCCAGCAGCTGGGACAGGGGCTTCTATGGCTACACCTTC; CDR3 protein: CASSWDRGFYGYTF
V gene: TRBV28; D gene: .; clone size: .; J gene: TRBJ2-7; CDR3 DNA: TGTGCCAGCAGTTCAATTAGGGGGTCAAAGGACGAGCAGTACTTC; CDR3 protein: CASSSIRGSKDEQYF
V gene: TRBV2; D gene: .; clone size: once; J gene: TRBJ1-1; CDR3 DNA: TGTGCCACCCCCACCTCAGGGTTAGACACTGAAGCTTTCTTT; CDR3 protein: CATPTSGLDTEAFF
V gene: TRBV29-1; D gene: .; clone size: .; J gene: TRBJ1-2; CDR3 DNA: TGCAGCGTTGCTCTGGCAGGGAACTATGGCTACACCTTC; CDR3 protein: CSVALAGNYGYTF
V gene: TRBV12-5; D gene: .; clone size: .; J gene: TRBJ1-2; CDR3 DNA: TGTGCTAGTGGTTTGGGTGTCGGGGGATTGCGGGGCTACACCTTC; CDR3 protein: CASGLGVGGLRGYTF
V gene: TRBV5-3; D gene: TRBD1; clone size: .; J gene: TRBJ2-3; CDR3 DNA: TGTGCCAGAAGCTTCGTGGACAGGGGTCCCGATACGCAGTATTTT; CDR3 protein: CARSFVDRGPDTQYF
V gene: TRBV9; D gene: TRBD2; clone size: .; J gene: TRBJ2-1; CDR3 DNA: TGTGCCAGCAGCGTAGGCGGTAGCGGGGTGTCCTACAATGAGCAGTTCTTC; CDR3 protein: CASSVGGSGVSYNEQFF